This T cell receptor beta chain is drawn from a study of T-cell reconstitution after alpha-beta-depleted transplantation in children. Points from the study as a whole: Some patients showed high day-60 TCRbeta diversity, which derived from surviving recipient T cells and thymic progenitors. T-cell numbers and diversity one year post-transplant derived largely from freshly generated T cells.

Details on this clonotype: Antigen unknown.

Construction of the TCRbeta library involved unique molecular identifiers. TCRdb redid the calling of the PCR reads with MiXCR, one entry per CDR3 protein. This table holds 780,000 or so distinct CDR3 sequences, less than 20% found once. The source material was PBMCs, mostly from graft donor cells, sampled 360 days after TCRalphabeta/CD19-depleted stem cell transplant. The source of this sequence is a male patient between 10 and 17 years old who had a stem cell transplant for acute lymphoblastic leukemia, so the T cells may come from the graft donor.

CDR3 sequence reads: CASSLTGAEYEQYF. CDR3 DNA sequence: TGCGCCAGCAGCCTGACAGGGGCCGAGTACGAGCAGTACTTC. The chain carries TRBV5-1 and TRBJ2-7; 8 positions match TRBD1. Trimming cost V 4 bases and J 4 bases; bases outside gene matches: 7. The CDR3 extends over 14 amino acids. The germline V gene encodes CDR1 SGHRS and CDR2 YFSETQ.